This T cell receptor beta chain was profiled in a study of memory B cells and T cells in multiple sclerosis. Separate sequencing covered autoproliferating (CFSE-dim) and non-proliferating (CFSE-high) T cells from stimulus-free culture. Replicate wells were pooled after roughly 7 days of stimulus-free culture of fewer than 65 million CFSE-labeled PBMCs. Without exogenous stimuli, around 0.5 uM CFSE-labeled PBMCs were cultured serum-free. Notes on this clone: The antigen is not known.

Germline values: CDR1 SGHAT, CDR2 FQNNGV. CDR3 length: 16 residues. With 4 bases clipped from V and 0 bases from J, the junction kept 8 bases outside the gene matches. Using immunoSEQ multiplex PCR, the repertoire was profiled, and TCRdb retains in-frame clones only, with some absent. The data contain around 12,000 clones, 80% to 90% of them singletons. Findings of the study overall: Shared clonotype counts depended on differing compartment clone-set sizes and were normalized.

The V call is TRBV11-2, the J call TRBJ2-7; 8 bases line up with TRBD2. What was sequenced was PBMCs from blood kept in culture. This clonotype was sampled from a human donor with multiple sclerosis. CDR3 coding DNA: TGTGCCAGCAGCTACCGGCGGGGGGAGACCTCCTACGAGCAGTACTTC. Its translation is CASSYRRGETSYEQYF.